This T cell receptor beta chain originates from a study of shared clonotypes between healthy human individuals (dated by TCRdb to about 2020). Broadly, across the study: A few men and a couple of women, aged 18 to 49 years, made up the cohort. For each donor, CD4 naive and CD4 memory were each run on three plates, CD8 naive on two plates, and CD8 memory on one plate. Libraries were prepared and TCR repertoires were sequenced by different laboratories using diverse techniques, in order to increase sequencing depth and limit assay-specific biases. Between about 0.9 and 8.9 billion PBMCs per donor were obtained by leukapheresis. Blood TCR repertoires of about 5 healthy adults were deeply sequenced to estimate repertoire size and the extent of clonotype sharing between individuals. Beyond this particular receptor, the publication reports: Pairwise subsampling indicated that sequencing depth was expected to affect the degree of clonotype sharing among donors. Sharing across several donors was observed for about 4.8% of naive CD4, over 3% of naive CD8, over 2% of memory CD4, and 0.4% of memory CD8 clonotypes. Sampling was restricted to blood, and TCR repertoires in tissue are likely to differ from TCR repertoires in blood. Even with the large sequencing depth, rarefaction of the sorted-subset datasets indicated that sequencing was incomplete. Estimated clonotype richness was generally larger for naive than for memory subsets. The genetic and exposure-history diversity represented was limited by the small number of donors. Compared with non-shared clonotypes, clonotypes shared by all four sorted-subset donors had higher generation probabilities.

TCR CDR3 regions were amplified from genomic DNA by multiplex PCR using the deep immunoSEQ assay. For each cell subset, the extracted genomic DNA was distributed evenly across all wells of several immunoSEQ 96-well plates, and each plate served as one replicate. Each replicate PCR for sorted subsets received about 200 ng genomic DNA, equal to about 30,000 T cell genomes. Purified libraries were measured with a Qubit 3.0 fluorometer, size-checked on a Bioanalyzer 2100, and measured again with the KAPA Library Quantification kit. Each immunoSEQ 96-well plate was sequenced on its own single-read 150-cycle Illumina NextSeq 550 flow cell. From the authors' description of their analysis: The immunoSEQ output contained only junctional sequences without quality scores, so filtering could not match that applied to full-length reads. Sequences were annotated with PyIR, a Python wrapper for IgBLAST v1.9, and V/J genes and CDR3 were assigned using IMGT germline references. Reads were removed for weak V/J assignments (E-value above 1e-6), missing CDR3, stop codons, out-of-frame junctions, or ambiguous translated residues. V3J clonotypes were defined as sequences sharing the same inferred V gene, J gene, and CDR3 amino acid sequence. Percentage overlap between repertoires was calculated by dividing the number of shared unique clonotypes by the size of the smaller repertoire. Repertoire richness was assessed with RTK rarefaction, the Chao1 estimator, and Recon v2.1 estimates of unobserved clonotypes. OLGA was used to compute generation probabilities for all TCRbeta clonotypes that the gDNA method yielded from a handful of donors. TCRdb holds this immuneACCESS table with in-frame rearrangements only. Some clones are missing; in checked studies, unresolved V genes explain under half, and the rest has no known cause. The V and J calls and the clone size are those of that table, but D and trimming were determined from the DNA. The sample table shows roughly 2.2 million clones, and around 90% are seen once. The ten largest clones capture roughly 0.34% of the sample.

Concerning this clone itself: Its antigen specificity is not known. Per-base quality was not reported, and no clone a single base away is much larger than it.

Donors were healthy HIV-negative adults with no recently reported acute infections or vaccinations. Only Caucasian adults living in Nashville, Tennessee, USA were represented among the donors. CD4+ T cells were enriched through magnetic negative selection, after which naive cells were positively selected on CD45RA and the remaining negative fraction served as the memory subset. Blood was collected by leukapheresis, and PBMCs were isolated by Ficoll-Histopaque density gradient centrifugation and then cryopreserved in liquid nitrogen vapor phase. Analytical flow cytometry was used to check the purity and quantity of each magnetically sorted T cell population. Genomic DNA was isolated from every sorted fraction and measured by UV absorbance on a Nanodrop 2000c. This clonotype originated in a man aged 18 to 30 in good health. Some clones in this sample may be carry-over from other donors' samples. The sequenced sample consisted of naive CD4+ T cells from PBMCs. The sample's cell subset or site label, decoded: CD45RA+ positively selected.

The nucleotide sequence is TGTGCCAGCAGGAGGACAGGGAAATCCTACGAGCAGTACTTC. The resulting protein is CASRRTGKSYEQYF. The receptor chain draws on TRBV6-5 and TRBJ2-7; 8 of the junction bases match TRBD1. CDR1 and CDR2, per the germline V gene, are MNHEY and SVGAGI. The CDR3 covers 14 residues, taking in both the cysteine and the phenylalanine. The DNA shown is the 42-base CDR3, in frame from base 1. After removal of 6 bases from V and 1 base from J, the junction retains 5 bases not matched to a gene.